This TCR beta chain appears in the sequencing data of a study of beta chain features in type 1 diabetes. Study-wide background: Healthy donors and patients showed comparable age, gender and cell yields. Across all samples, 100 million to 130 million sorted cells were examined. General study points: Reads derived from cDNA could over-represent cells showing high TCR expression. Shorter templates might be favored by PCR, and equally so in patients and in controls.

Since all of the isolated RNA was reverse transcribed, expressed TCRB transcripts were what got sequenced. Clones were sequenced by immunoSEQ multiplex PCR, and TCRdb holds only the in-frame ones, with some missing. The repertoire includes under 400,000 clones, 10% to 15% of them detected once, and more than 0.015% sits in the top ten. The CDR3 is 15 amino acids. As to this clone: Antigen specificity is unknown.

The sample taken for sequencing was naive CD4+ T cells from blood. J is TRBJ2-1 and V is TRBV21-1; the D call of TRBD2 is as the table states it, not checked on the DNA. TRBV21-1 constitutes a pseudogene. This receptor was identified in a young man in good health. The CDR3 DNA sequence: TGTGCCAGCAGCAAAGGCGGGGGGGCCTACAATGAGCAGTTCTTC. Its protein product is CASSKGGGAYNEQFF.